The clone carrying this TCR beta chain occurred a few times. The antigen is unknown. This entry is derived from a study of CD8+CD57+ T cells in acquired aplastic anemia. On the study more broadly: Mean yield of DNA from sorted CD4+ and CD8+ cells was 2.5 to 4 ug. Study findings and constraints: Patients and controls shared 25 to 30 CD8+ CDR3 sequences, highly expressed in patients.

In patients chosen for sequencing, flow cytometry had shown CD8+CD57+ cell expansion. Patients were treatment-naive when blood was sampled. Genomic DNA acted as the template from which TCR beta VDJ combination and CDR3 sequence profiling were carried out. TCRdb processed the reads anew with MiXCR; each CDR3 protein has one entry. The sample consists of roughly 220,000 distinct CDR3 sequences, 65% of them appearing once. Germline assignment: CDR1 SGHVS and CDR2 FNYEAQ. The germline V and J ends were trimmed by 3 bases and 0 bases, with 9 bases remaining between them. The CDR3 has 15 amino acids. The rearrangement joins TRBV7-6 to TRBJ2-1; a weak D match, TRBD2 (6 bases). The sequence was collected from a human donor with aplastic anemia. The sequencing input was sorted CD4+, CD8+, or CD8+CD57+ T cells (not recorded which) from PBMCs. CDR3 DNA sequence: TGTGCCAGCAGCTTTGGCGGGAACTCCTACAATGAGCAGTTCTTC. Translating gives CASSFGGNSYNEQFF.